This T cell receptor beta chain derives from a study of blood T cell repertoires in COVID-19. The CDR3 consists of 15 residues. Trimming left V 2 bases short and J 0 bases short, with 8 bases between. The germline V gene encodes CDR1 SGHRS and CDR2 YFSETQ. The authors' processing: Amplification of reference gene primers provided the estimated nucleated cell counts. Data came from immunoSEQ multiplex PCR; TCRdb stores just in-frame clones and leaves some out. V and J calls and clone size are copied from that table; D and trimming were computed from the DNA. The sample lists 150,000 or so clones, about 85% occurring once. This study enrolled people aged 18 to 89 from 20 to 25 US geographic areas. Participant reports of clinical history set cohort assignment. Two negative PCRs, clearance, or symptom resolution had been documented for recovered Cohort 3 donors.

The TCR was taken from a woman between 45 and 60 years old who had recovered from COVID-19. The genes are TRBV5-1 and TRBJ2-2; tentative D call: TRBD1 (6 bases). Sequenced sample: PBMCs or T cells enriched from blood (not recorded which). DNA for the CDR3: TGCGCCAGCAGCTTCCAGGGGTCGAACACCGGGGAGCTGTTTTTT. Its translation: CASSFQGSNTGELFF.